A selection of T cell receptor beta chains follows, all from one sample in a study of CD8 T cells in ankylosing spondylitis. TCRdb analysed the 5' RACE reads with MiXCR anew, one entry per CDR3 protein. Of hundreds of thousands of distinct CDR3 sequences in the sample, roughly 25% were seen once. Sequencing input: blood, either unsorted or a sorted T cell fraction (not recorded which). All receptors derive from a male donor with ankylosing spondylitis. Each CDR3 is given with its conserved first and last residue. Fields, in order: J gene, V gene, D gene, clone size, CDR3 protein, CDR3 DNA. A D gene is named only where the DNA matches it firmly. Only some rows state a clone size, as once, few, many or a class for expanded clones.

>TRBJ2-3|TRBV27|-|few
CASSFRDPRTDTQYF
TGTGCCAGCAGTTTCCGGGACCCCCGCACAGATACGCAGTATTTT
>TRBJ2-3|TRBV5-4|-|few
CASQVADTQYF
TGTGCCAGCCAGGTAGCAGATACGCAGTATTTT
>TRBJ2-2|TRBV11-2|-|-
CASSLGGLPSGELFF
TGTGCCAGCAGCTTAGGGGGCTTGCCCTCCGGGGAGCTGTTTTTT
>TRBJ1-1|TRBV4-1|-|-
CASSQDRRHQNTEAFF
TGCGCCAGCAGCCAAGATCGAAGACATCAGAACACTGAAGCTTTCTTT
>TRBJ2-1|TRBV11-2|TRBD2|-
CASSYVLGGYNEQFF
TGTGCCAGCAGCTACGTCTTGGGGGGGTACAATGAGCAGTTCTTC
>TRBJ2-6|TRBV14|-|-
CASSQDRGLAVLSGANVLTF
TGTGCCAGCAGCCAAGATCGGGGACTTGCGGTCCTCTCTGGGGCCAACGTCCTGACTTTC
>TRBJ1-4|TRBV20-1|-|-
CSAPDARINEKLFF
TGCAGTGCTCCCGACGCGCGGATTAATGAAAAACTGTTTTTT
>TRBJ2-1|TRBV29-1|-|few
CSAAARSSYNEQFF
TGCAGCGCAGCCGCGCGGAGCTCCTACAATGAGCAGTTCTTC
>TRBJ2-1|TRBV2|TRBD1|-
CASSPGQGAVGEQFF
TGTGCCAGCAGCCCGGGACAGGGGGCTGTGGGAGAGCAGTTCTTC
>TRBJ1-1|TRBV3-1|-|many
CASSPWGTTEAFF
TGTGCCAGCAGTCCCTGGGGGACCACTGAAGCTTTCTTT
>TRBJ1-5|TRBV12-3/TRBV12-4|TRBD1|many
CASSPGQGLHQPQHF
TGTGCCAGCAGTCCGGGACAGGGCCTTCATCAGCCCCAGCATTTT
>TRBJ2-5|TRBV5-1|-|-
CASSLEAAETQYF
TGCGCCAGCAGCTTGGAGGCAGCGGAGACCCAGTACTTC
>TRBJ1-2|TRBV30|TRBD1|-
CAWSAFGTGRNYGYTF
TGTGCCTGGAGTGCCTTCGGGACAGGGCGAAACTATGGCTACACCTTC
>TRBJ2-3|TRBV7-8|TRBD2|-
CASSPRGSSGRLADTQYF
TGTGCCAGCAGCCCCCGAGGGTCTAGCGGGAGGTTAGCAGATACGCAGTATTTT
>TRBJ1-1|TRBV3-1|TRBD1|few
CASSQGDRTKGAFF
TGTGCCAGCAGCCAAGGGGACAGGACGAAGGGAGCTTTCTTT
>TRBJ1-3|TRBV10-3|-|many
CAIKDPKGNTIYF
TGTGCCATCAAGGATCCTAAGGGAAACACCATATATTTT